This T cell receptor (beta chain) was sequenced in a study of shared clonotypes between healthy human individuals. Genomic DNA for unsorted samples was obtained from some 100 million PBMCs. The V end was cut by 0 bases, the J end by 2 bases, with 14 bases between. The CDR3 length is 17 residues. Per the germline V gene, CDR1 is ENHRY and CDR2 is SYGVKD. There are many counts of this clone. Its antigen remains unidentified. The study's findings and limits: Sampling included only blood; tissue repertoires likely differ.

Sequencing was performed with immunoSEQ multiplex PCR; in TCRdb, only in-frame clones are kept and a portion is missing. This table holds approximately 500,000 clones, almost 80% found once. The sequenced sample consisted of PBMCs. The genes are TRBV10-3 and TRBJ1-3; TRBD1 might be the D (5 bases). The receptor was isolated from a woman in her thirties or forties in good health. Some clones in this sample may be carry-over from other donors' samples. The CDR3 region has the DNA TGTGCCATCAGTGAGTCGGTCGGGACTCTGGCTGGAAACACCATATATTTT. Translating it yields CAISESVGTLAGNTIYF.